The 2 T cell receptor beta chains given below trace back to one sample, sequenced in a study of radiotherapy plus CTLA-4 blockade in lung cancer (dated by TCRdb to between 2017 and 2018). Library generation was performed with the immunoSEQ multiplex PCR assay. Here the immuneACCESS table is served through TCRdb, limited to in-frame sequences with V and J called. Missing clones are a known gap in these copies; in checked studies unresolved V genes cover under half, and the rest lacks a known reason. Present in this sample are about 85,000 clones, around 88% of which were seen just once. The ten largest clones capture about 2% of the sample. This specimen consisted of peripheral blood, obtained from a patient treated with radiotherapy plus ipilimumab. The receptors shown here come from a human donor with non-small cell lung cancer who had a partial response to radiotherapy plus ipilimumab.

This chain uses TRBV7-2 with TRBJ2-1, with 9 nucleotides matching TRBD2. Germline V gene lookup returns CDR1 SGHTA and CDR2 FQGNSA. With V trimmed by 5 bases and J by 0 bases, 2 bases remained unmatched. CDR3 length equals 15 residues. CDR3 in amino acids: CASSHSGSSYNEQFF. CDR3 bases: TGTGCCAGCAGCCATAGCGGGAGCTCCTACAATGAGCAGTTCTTC. Based on the CDR3 plus reference TRBV7-2 and TRBJ2-1, the full variable domain is GAGVSQSPSNKVTEKGKDVELRCDPISGHTALYWYRQSLGQGLEFLIYFQGNSAPDKSGLPSDRFSAERTGGSVSTLTIQRTQQEDSAVYLCASSHSGSSYNEQFFGPGTRLTVL.

This chain connects TRBV6-5 to TRBJ2-7, with 8 nucleotides matching TRBD2. CDR3 length: 15 residues. V lost 5 bases to trimming and J lost 4 bases; unmatched junction nucleotides: 10. Germline V CDR1 and CDR2: MNHEY, SVGAGI. In DNA form, the CDR3 reads TGTGCCAGCAGTCCTCAGAGCGGGAGCGCGTACGAGCAGTACTTC. Translating it yields CASSPQSGSAYEQYF.